The 3 T cell receptor beta chains presented below share a single source sample, sequenced in a study of blood T cell repertoires in COVID-19. The assay was immunoSEQ multiplex PCR, and TCRdb's table has in-frame clones only and misses some. Of more than 35,000 clones listed, roughly 80% are singletons. Material: peripheral blood. The receptors stem from a man aged 50-60 years with active or convalescent COVID-19.

This chain uses TRBV6-2 or TRBV6-3 with TRBJ2-1; 7 bases align to TRBD2. The germline V gene encodes CDR1 MNHEY and CDR2 SVGEGT. The trim removed 2 bases at V and 3 bases at J, leaving 10 bases unmatched. The CDR3 is 17 amino acids. CDR3 sequence (DNA): TGTGCCAGCAGTTACGCCCCCCGAGCGGGAAGCTACAATGAGCAGTTCTTC. It is translated as CASSYAPRAGSYNEQFF.

This clone was found a few times. V usage is TRBV6-5 and J usage is TRBJ2-7; D may be TRBD2 (5 bases). CDR3 length: 14 residues. Trimming took 6 bases from V and 5 from J, leaving 17 bases between them. Germline CDR1 MNHEY, CDR2 SVGAGI. CDR3 sequence: CASSQNEGIHEQYF. The CDR3 DNA is TGTGCCAGCAGCCAGAATGAGGGCATCCACGAGCAGTACTTC.

The rearrangement joins TRBV7-2 to TRBJ2-5; 7 bases align to TRBD1. This CDR3 comprises 15 residues. V lost 3 bases to trimming and J lost 2 bases; unmatched junction nucleotides: 6. Germline V gene sequence: CDR1 SGHTA, CDR2 FQGNSA. For the CDR3, the DNA is TGTGCCAGCAGCTTCGATCCACAGGGGCAAGAGACCCAGTACTTC. This translates into CASSFDPQGQETQYF. Supplemented by reference TRBV7-2 and TRBJ2-5, the full variable domain reads GAGVSQSPSNKVTEKGKDVELRCDPISGHTALYWYRQSLGQGLEFLIYFQGNSAPDKSGLPSDRFSAERTGGSVSTLTIQRTQQEDSAVYLCASSFDPQGQETQYFGPGTRLLVL.